The T cell receptor (beta chain) under discussion was sequenced for a study of cytomegalovirus exposure and HLA in healthy donors. Study results and limitations: Specific recognition of CMV antigens was confirmed in vitro for a few chains (all CMV-associated). Most observed TCR sequences were rare, whereas some public TCRs were detected in many donors. With further analysis later on, most CMV-associated TCR beta chains appeared HLA-restricted. In terms of immune exposure information, only CMV serostatus was available.

With 60 Vbeta and 13 Jbeta primers, the PCR was carried out. Here immunoSEQ multiplex PCR was the method, and the copy in TCRdb shows in-frame clones only, minus some. The sample consists of around 130,000 clones, about three quarters of them appearing once. Concerning this clone itself: What it binds is not known.

V gave up 4 bases and J gave up 10 bases; unmatched junction bases: 8. Germline V gene lookup returns CDR1 SGDLS and CDR2 YYNGEE. There are 15 residues in the CDR3. Material for sequencing was PBMCs. The receptor was derived from a woman aged 25 to 45 in good health and CMV-seronegative. V and J are TRBV9 and TRBJ1-6; 10 bases are a match to TRBD1. Here the CDR3 reads CASSLRQGAGSPLHF. As DNA, the CDR3 is TGTGCCAGCAGCCTTCGACAGGGGGCAGGATCACCCCTCCACTTT.